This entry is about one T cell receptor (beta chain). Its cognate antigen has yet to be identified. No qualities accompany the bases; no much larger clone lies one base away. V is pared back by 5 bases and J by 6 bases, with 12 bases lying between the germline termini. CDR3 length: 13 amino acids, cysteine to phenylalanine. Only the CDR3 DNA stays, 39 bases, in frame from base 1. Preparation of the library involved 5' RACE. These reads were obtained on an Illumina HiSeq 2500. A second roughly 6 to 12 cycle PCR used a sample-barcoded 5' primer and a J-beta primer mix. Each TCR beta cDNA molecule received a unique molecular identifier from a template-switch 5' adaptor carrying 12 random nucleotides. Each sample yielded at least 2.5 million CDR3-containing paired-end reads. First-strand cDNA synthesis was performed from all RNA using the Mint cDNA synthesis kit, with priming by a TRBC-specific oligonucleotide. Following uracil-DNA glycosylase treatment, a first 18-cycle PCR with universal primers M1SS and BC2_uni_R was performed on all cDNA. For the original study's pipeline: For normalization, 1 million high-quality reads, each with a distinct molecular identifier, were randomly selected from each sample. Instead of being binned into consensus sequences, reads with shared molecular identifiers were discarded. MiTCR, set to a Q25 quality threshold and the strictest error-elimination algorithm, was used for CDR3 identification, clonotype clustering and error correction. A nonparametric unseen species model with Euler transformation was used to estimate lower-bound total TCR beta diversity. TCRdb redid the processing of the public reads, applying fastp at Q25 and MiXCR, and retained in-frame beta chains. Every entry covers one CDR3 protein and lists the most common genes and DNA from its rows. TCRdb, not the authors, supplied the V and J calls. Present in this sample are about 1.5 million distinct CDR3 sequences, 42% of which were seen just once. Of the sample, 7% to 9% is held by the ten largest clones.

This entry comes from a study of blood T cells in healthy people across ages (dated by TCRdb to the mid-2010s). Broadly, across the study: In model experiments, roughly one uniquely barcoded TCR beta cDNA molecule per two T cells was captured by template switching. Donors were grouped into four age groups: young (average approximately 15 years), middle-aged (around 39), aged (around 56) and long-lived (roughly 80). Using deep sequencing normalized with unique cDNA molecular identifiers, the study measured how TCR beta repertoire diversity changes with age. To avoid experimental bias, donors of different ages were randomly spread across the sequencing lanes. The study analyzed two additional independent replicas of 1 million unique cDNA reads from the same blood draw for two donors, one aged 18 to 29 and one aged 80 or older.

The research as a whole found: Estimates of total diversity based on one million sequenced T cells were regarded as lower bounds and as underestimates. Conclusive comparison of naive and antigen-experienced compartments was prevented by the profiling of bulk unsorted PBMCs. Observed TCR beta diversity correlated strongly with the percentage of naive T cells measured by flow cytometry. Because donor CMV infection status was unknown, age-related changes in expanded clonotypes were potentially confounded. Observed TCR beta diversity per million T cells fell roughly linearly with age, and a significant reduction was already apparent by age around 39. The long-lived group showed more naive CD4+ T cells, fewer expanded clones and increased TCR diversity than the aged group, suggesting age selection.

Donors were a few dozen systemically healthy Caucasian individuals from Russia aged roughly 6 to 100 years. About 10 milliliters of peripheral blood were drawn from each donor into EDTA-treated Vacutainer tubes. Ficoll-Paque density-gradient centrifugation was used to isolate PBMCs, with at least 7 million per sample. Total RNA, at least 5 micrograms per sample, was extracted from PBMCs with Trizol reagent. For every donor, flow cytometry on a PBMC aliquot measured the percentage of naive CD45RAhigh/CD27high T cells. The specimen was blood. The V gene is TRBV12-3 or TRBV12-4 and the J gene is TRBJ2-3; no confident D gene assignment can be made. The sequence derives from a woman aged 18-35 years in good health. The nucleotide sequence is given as TGTGCCAGCAGTCCGGGCCCCGAGGATACGCAGTATTTT. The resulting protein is CASSPGPEDTQYF.